A selection of T cell receptor beta chains follows, all from one sample in a study of OX40 agonist ivuxolimab in advanced cancers. Profiled with immunoSEQ multiplex PCR; TCRdb holds only in-frame clones, not every one. This table holds approximately 30,000 clones, around 81% found once. The sample consisted of CD4+ or CD8+ T cells sorted from blood, taken in a trial of the OX40 agonist ivuxolimab. The receptors originated from an adult with an advanced solid tumor such as melanoma, head and neck, liver or kidney cancer. CDR3s include the opening cysteine and the closing phenylalanine or tryptophan. D genes are given only for firm matches. Part of the rows lack a size; the others show once, few, many or a class for expanded clones.

j_call v_call d_call clone_size cdr3_nt cdr3_aa
TRBJ2-7 TRBV30 - - TGTGCCTGGAGTGTACTCTTCTACGAGCAGTACTTC CAWSVLFYEQYF
TRBJ2-6 TRBV6-4 - - TGTGCCAGCAGTGACAAGGACTCTGGGGCCAACGTCCTGACTTTC CASSDKDSGANVLTF
TRBJ2-2 TRBV6-5 TRBD1 - TGTGCCAGCAGTTACACCGGGACAGGGTTATCCGGGGAGCTGTTTTTT CASSYTGTGLSGELFF
TRBJ2-7 TRBV27 - - TGTGCCAGCAGTACCGGGACGAGATACGAGCAGTACTTC CASSTGTRYEQYF
TRBJ1-2 TRBV29-1 - - TGCAGCGTTGTCGGGGCCGGTATCTATGGCTACACCTTC CSVVGAGIYGYTF
TRBJ1-2 TRBV5-1 - - TGCGCCAGCAGCTTCCAGGGACCGCGGTATGGCTACACCTTC CASSFQGPRYGYTF
TRBJ2-7 TRBV29-1 - - TGCAGCGTTGGAGGGGGAGAAAACCACGAGCAGTACTTC CSVGGGENHEQYF
TRBJ1-2 TRBV7-3 - - TGTGCCAGCAGCCAAGAAGAGGGATATGGCTACACCTTC CASSQEEGYGYTF
TRBJ2-5 TRBV4-2 - - TGTGCCAGCAGCCAAGCCGGGGGCGGGGAGACCCAGTACTTC CASSQAGGGETQYF
TRBJ1-5 TRBV7-8 - - TGTGCCAGCAGCGTCGCAGGGGTAGGGCAGCCCCAGCATTTT CASSVAGVGQPQHF
TRBJ1-1 TRBV27 - - TGTGCCAGCAGTTTAGAACATGCAGGCGGAGAAGCTTTCTTT CASSLEHAGGEAFF
TRBJ2-7 TRBV5-1 - - TGCGCCAGCAGGGGGGAGTCCTACGAGCAGTACTTC CASRGESYEQYF
TRBJ1-2 TRBV25-1 - - TGTGCCAGCAGTGAATACCCAGATAACTATGGCTACACCTTC CASSEYPDNYGYTF
TRBJ1-4 TRBV30 - few TGTGCCTGGAGTGTAGGCTTGGGGGAAAAACTGTTTTTT CAWSVGLGEKLFF
TRBJ2-1 TRBV10-3 - - TGTGCCATCAGTGAGTCAGGGGGGGGTTACAATGAGCAGTTCTTC CAISESGGGYNEQFF
TRBJ2-5 TRBV27 TRBD2 - TGTGCCAGCAGTTGGGGCGGGGGGGCGGAAGAGACCCAGTACTTC CASSWGGGAEETQYF